A single sample gave rise to the 4 T cell receptor beta chains below, sequenced in a study of persistence of HIV-infected CD4 T cells (dated by TCRdb to between 2020 and 2021). Their antigen targets remain unknown. Taken with the paper, the label for treatment or condition translates to: suppressive antiretroviral therapy. As a nonspecific positive control representing the CD4+ T cell repertoire, the cells were stimulated with anti-CD3/anti-CD28 magnetic beads. Responding CD4+ T cells were sorted by upregulation of both CD40 ligand and CD69. TCRbeta repertoires were sequenced from genomic DNA with the immunoSEQ hsTCRB assay version 4 in survey mode. TCRdb provides this immuneACCESS table in a form limited to in-frame rearrangements. Some clones are lacking; in checked studies, under half of them reflect an unresolved V gene, and why the rest are absent is not known. Here the sample has roughly 45,000 clones; 70% to 90% occur a single time. The ten biggest clones cover under 1.2% of the sample.

The material was CD4+ T cells sorted from PBMCs after roughly 17-hour stimulation, obtained from a patient who received antiretroviral therapy. Read against the paper, the sample's cell subset or site label means: CD40L+CD69+ CD4 T cells responding to anti-CD3/anti-CD28 beads, representing the overall repertoire. The receptors come from an adult man with HIV who was CMV-seropositive.

This rearrangement joins TRBV3-1 (or the pseudogene TRBV3-2) to TRBJ1-3; unclear D gene. Germline-derived CDR1 and CDR2 are LGHDT and YNNKEL (reference sequence). The CDR3 has 15 residues. Trimming cost V 1 base and J 2 bases, with 9 bases left between them. Here the CDR3 reads CASSQGLGTGNTIYF. CDR3 sequence (DNA): TGTGCCAGCAGCCAAGGGTTGGGGACTGGAAACACCATATATTTT.

J is TRBJ1-5 and V is TRBV5-5; no reliable D call. Germline values: CDR1 SGHKS, CDR2 YYEKEE (reference sequence). The germline V and J ends were trimmed by 6 bases and 2 bases, with 15 bases remaining between them. The CDR3 is 15 amino acids. In DNA, the CDR3 is TGTGCCAGCAATGAGTTATATGGTGGCAATCAGCCCCAGCATTTT. It encodes CASNELYGGNQPQHF.

This clone was seen only a few times. The J gene is TRBJ1-5, the V gene TRBV3-1 (or the pseudogene TRBV3-2); the D gene is possibly TRBD1 (6 bases). V gave up 6 bases and J gave up 11 bases, with 17 bases separating them. Per the germline V gene, CDR1 is LGHDT and CDR2 is YNNKEL (reference sequence). The CDR3 runs to 13 residues. In DNA, the CDR3 is TGTGCCAGCAGTCTTTGGGGAGACAGGTCCCAGCATTTT. Protein sequence: CASSLWGDRSQHF.

V is TRBV10-3 and J is TRBJ2-7, with 7 nucleotides matching TRBD1. This CDR3 has 15 residues. Germline CDR1 reads ENHRY; CDR2 reads SYGVKD. V was pared by 4 bases and J by 2 bases, with 8 bases of the junction left unmatched. DNA of the CDR3: TGTGCCATCAGTGGGGGACAGAAATTCACCTACGAGCAGTACTTC. It is translated as CAISGGQKFTYEQYF.